The present entry profiles one TCR beta chain with its context. This sample was taken from a study of cytomegalovirus exposure and HLA in healthy donors. CDR3 length: 18 residues. Germline assignment: CDR1 SGHTA and CDR2 FQGTGA. V lost 5 bases, J lost 6 bases, and 18 bases stayed unmatched. This PCR relied on a set of 60 Vbeta primers and 13 Jbeta primers. Generated by immunoSEQ multiplex PCR, the TCRdb table keeps only in-frame clones and is missing some. The data show 130,000 to 150,000 clones, 78% seen once. The V call is TRBV7-3, the J call TRBJ2-3, with 9 bases fitting TRBD1. The receptor comes from a male donor in good health and CMV-seronegative. The source material was PBMCs. The CDR3 region has the DNA TGTGCCAGCAGCGAGGGGACAGGGCCTCCTACGGAAGGGGATACGCAGTATTTT. Protein: CASSEGTGPPTEGDTQYF. The complete variable domain, with remaining parts taken from reference TRBV7-3 and TRBJ2-3, reads GAGVSQTPSNKVTEKGKYVELRCDPISGHTALYWYRQSLGQGPEFLIYFQGTGAADDSGLPNDRFFAVRPEGSVSTLKIQRTERGDSAVYLCASSEGTGPPTEGDTQYFGPGTRLTVL.